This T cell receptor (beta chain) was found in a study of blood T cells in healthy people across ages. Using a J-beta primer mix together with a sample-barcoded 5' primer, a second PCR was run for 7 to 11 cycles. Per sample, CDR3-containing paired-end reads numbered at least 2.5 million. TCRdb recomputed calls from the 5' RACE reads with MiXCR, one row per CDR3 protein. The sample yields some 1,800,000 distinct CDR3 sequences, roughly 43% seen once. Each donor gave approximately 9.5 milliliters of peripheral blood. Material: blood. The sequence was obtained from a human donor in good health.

The CDR3 region has the DNA TGTGCCAGCAGCTTAGGGTTTTCGGGTTCTGAAGCTTTCTTT. Encoded protein: CASSLGFSGSEAFF. The V call is TRBV7-2, the J call TRBJ1-1; D gene uncertain. Trimming removed 1 base from V and 6 bases from J, with 12 bases in between. Germline CDR1 and CDR2: SGHTA and FQGNSA. The CDR3 has 14 residues.